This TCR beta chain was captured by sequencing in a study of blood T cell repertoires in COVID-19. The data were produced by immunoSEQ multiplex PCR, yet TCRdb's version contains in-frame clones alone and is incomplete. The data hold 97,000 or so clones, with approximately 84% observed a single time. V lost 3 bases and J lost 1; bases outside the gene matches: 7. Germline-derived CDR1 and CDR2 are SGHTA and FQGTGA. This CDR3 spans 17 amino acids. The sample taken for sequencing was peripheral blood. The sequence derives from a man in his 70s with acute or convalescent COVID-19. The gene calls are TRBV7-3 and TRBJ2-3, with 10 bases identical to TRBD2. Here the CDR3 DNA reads TGTGCCAGCAGCTTTCTGCCTAGCGGGGGCCGCACAGATACGCAGTATTTT. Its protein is CASSFLPSGGRTDTQYF.